Listed here are 26 T cell receptor beta chains from one sample, sequenced in a study of blood T cell repertoires in COVID-19. Profiling relied on immunoSEQ multiplex PCR, and the TCRdb table lists in-frame clones only, not all of them. Of approximately 200,000 clones listed, around 85% are singletons. The sample taken for sequencing was PBMCs or T cells enriched from blood (not recorded which). Every receptor here comes from a man in his forties who had recovered from COVID-19.

The chain recombines TRBV28 with TRBJ1-4; the match to TRBD1 covers 7 bases. The CDR3 extends over 14 amino acids. Germline V gene data show CDR1 as MDHEN and CDR2 as SYDVKM. V was pared by 10 bases and J by 2 bases, with 7 bases of the junction left unmatched. This CDR3 reads CATKSGQTNEKLFF. The CDR3, as DNA: TGTGCCACTAAATCGGGACAGACTAATGAAAAACTGTTTTTT.

This clone was picked up one time. CDR3 bases: TGCGCCAGCAGCCTCACTCCTGACAGGGTAATCCATGGCTACACCTTC. Translated: CASSLTPDRVIHGYTF. The genes are TRBV4-1 and TRBJ1-2, with 7 bases matching TRBD1. Trimming cost V 4 bases and J 6 bases; bases outside gene matches: 14. Germline CDR1 MGHRA, CDR2 YSYEKL. This CDR3 has 16 residues.

The rearrangement joins TRBV25-1 to TRBJ2-2; 8 bases are a match to TRBD2. The CDR3 runs to 14 residues. After removal of 8 bases from V and 3 bases from J, the junction contained 5 bases not matched to a gene. CDR1 and CDR2 (germline): MGHDK, SYGVNS. The CDR3 coding sequence is TGTGCCAGCGGCCGAGCGGGGGACACCGGGGAGCTGTTTTTT. Amino acids: CASGRAGDTGELFF.

The V gene is TRBV5-1, the J gene TRBJ1-1; maybe TRBD1 (5 bases). The CDR3 is 13 amino acids. The ends were cut back, 3 bases at V and 11 bases at J, with 17 bases in the middle. The germline V gene encodes CDR1 SGHRS and CDR2 YFSETQ. This chain's CDR3 is CASSSGGRGGAFF. CDR3 nucleotide sequence: TGCGCCAGCAGCTCGGGAGGTAGGGGCGGCGCTTTCTTT.

The chain couples TRBV7-2 to TRBJ1-1, with 7 positions matching TRBD1. CDR3 length: 14 residues. V lost 2 bases to trimming and J lost 5 bases; unmatched junction nucleotides: 5. Germline assignment: CDR1 SGHTA and CDR2 FQGNSA. The CDR3 spells CASSLRGLETEAFF. The CDR3 DNA reads TGTGCCAGCAGCTTAAGGGGGCTCGAGACTGAAGCTTTCTTT. The full variable domain, its missing parts supplied by reference TRBV7-2 and TRBJ1-1, is GAGVSQSPSNKVTEKGKDVELRCDPISGHTALYWYRQSLGQGLEFLIYFQGNSAPDKSGLPSDRFSAERTGGSVSTLTIQRTQQEDSAVYLCASSLRGLETEAFFGQGTRLTVV.

This sequence joins TRBV4-3 and TRBJ1-2; D is possibly TRBD1 (6 bases). Between the trimmed V and J ends, which lost 0 bases and 4 bases, there was a span of 15 bases. The CDR3 consists of 16 residues. Germline-derived CDR1 and CDR2 are LGHNA and YSLEER. CDR3 nucleotides: TGCGCCAGCAGCCAAGACATCAGGACAGCCCCCTATGGCTACACCTTC. Encoded protein: CASSQDIRTAPYGYTF.

The rearrangement uses TRBV9 and TRBJ2-7, with a possible D match to TRBD2 (6 bases). The CDR3 runs to 13 residues. Trimming left V 4 bases short and J 4 bases short, with 12 bases between. Germline values: CDR1 SGDLS, CDR2 YYNGEE. CDR3 residues: CASSSRGTYEQYF. The CDR3 DNA reads as TGTGCCAGCAGCTCCCGGGGGACTTACGAGCAGTACTTC.

The chain links TRBV11-3 to TRBJ2-2; TRBD2 matches 14 bases. Germline CDR1 is SGHNT and CDR2 is YENEEA. The V gene end was trimmed by 4 bases and the J gene end by 1 base; junction bases not matched to a gene: 8. This CDR3 is 19 amino acids long. CDR3 nucleotides: TGTGCCAGCAGCTCGACTGGACTAGCGGGAGGCCGGAACACCGGGGAGCTGTTTTTT. This gives the protein CASSSTGLAGGRNTGELFF.

The chain couples TRBV6-5 to TRBJ1-3; D may be TRBD1 (5 bases). The CDR3 spans 15 residues. Germline CDR1 and CDR2: MNHEY and SVGAGI. Trimming removed 7 bases from V and 0 bases from J, with 13 bases in between. CDR3 amino acids: CASTRGVGSGNTIYF. CDR3 bases: TGTGCCAGCACTCGGGGGGTGGGCTCTGGAAACACCATATATTTT.

Many counts were recorded for this clone. The rearrangement uses TRBV7-2 and TRBJ1-5; 7 bases agree with TRBD1. Trimming took 5 bases from V and 6 from J; bases not matched to a gene: 13. This CDR3 has 16 amino acids. Germline assignment: CDR1 SGHTA and CDR2 FQGNSA. CDR3 coding DNA: TGTGCCAGCAGCGTAGGCGGGGACAGAAGGGTTCAGCCCCAGCATTTT. It yields the protein CASSVGGDRRVQPQHF.

The chain couples TRBV5-1 to TRBJ2-7; tentative D call: TRBD1 (5 bases). Germline V CDR1 and CDR2: SGHRS, YFSETQ. V was pared by 2 bases and J by 2 bases, with 11 bases between. The CDR3 sequence is 14 residues long. The CDR3 loop is CASSLGQGPYEQYF. CDR3 bases: TGCGCCAGCAGCTTAGGGCAGGGTCCCTACGAGCAGTACTTC. Drawing the rest from reference TRBV5-1 and TRBJ2-7, the complete variable domain is KAGVTQTPRYLIKTRGQQVTLSCSPISGHRSVSWYQQTPGQGLQFLFEYFSETQRNKGNFPGRFSGRQFSNSRSEMNVSTLELGDSALYLCASSLGQGPYEQYFGPGTRLTVT.

The rearrangement uses TRBV9 and TRBJ2-2; perhaps TRBD2 as D (5 bases). V was cut by 2 bases and J by 3 bases, with 11 bases left in between. Germline V gene lookup returns CDR1 SGDLS and CDR2 YYNGEE. The CDR3 covers 15 residues. CDR3 bases: TGTGCCAGCAGCGTTGGGTGGGAGTACACCGGGGAGCTGTTTTTT. Translated: CASSVGWEYTGELFF.

The V gene is TRBV28, the J gene TRBJ1-2; 9 bases map to TRBD1. The CDR3 extends over 17 amino acids. Germline lookup yields CDR1 MDHEN and CDR2 SYDVKM. V gave up 4 bases and J gave up 4 bases; unmatched junction bases: 13. CDR3 amino acids: CASSSSGGGQGIYGYTF. The CDR3, as DNA: TGTGCCAGCAGTTCCAGTGGGGGGGGACAGGGAATCTATGGCTACACCTTC.

This chain links TRBV2 with TRBJ2-7; 9 nucleotides match TRBD1. This CDR3 is 15 amino acids long. Looked up from germline, CDR1 is SNHLY and CDR2 is FYNNEI. Trimming removed 6 bases from V and 4 bases from J; junction bases left unmatched: 10. CDR3 DNA sequence: TGTGCCAGCAGCGACCCGGGACAGGGATCGTACGAGCAGTACTTC. Its translation: CASSDPGQGSYEQYF. Combining the CDR3 with reference TRBV2 and TRBJ2-7 gives the whole variable domain EPEVTQTPSHQVTQMGQEVILRCVPISNHLYFYWYRQILGQKVEFLVSFYNNEISEKSEIFDDQFSVERPDGSNFTLKIRSTKLEDSAMYFCASSDPGQGSYEQYFGPGTRLTVT.

The chain employs TRBV28 and TRBJ2-3; D gene unclear. Germline V CDR1 and CDR2: MDHEN, SYDVKM. V gave up 3 bases and J gave up 6 bases, with 13 bases separating them. This CDR3 has 14 residues. CDR3 region: CASSLIGRPDTQYF. CDR3 DNA: TGTGCCAGCAGTTTGATCGGCAGGCCGGATACGCAGTATTTT.

The rearrangement joins TRBV5-1 to TRBJ2-2; a weak D match, TRBD1 (6 bases). The V end lost 1 base, the J end lost 1 base, and 11 bases lay between the germline ends. Germline loops: CDR1 SGHRS, CDR2 YFSETQ. The CDR3 contains 16 residues. CDR3 coding DNA: TGCGCCAGCAGCTTGTGGGCAGGGGTGAACACCGGGGAGCTGTTTTTT. This codes for CASSLWAGVNTGELFF.

The chain links TRBV27 to TRBJ1-6, with no clear D. Germline V gene sequence: CDR1 MNHEY, CDR2 SMNVEV (reference sequence). CDR3 length: 13 residues. V was shortened by 3 bases and J by 10 bases, with 10 bases between the two germline ends. The CDR3 sequence is CASSFGARSPLHF. The CDR3, as DNA: TGTGCCAGCAGTTTTGGTGCGCGGTCACCCCTCCACTTT.

V is TRBV7-2 and J is TRBJ1-3; D gene uncertain. The CDR3 has 15 amino acids. Germline CDR1 reads SGHTA; CDR2 reads FQGNSA. Trimming pared 5 bases from V and 0 bases from J, leaving 11 bases between. The CDR3, as DNA: TGTGCCAGCAGCCCCCAGGTGAACTCTGGAAACACCATATATTTT. Encoded protein: CASSPQVNSGNTIYF.

V usage is TRBV7-2 and J usage is TRBJ2-3, with 8 bases fitting TRBD1. Germline-derived CDR1 and CDR2 are SGHTA and FQGNSA. The CDR3 totals 14 residues. The junction had 1 base not matched to a gene; V was cut back by 4 bases and J by 1 base. The CDR3 DNA reads as TGTGCCAGCAGCTGGGGACAGGGCACAGATACGCAGTATTTT. Protein: CASSWGQGTDTQYF.

The chain combines TRBV11-2 with TRBJ1-3; the D is unclear. V lost 0 bases to trimming and J lost 0 bases, with 15 bases between them. The CDR3 is made up of 18 amino acids. Germline V gene data show CDR1 as SGHAT and CDR2 as FQNNGV. CDR3 DNA: TGTGCCAGCAGCTTAGATTTTAGTCGGAGGACCTCTGGAAACACCATATATTTT. Its translation is CASSLDFSRRTSGNTIYF.

The chain combines TRBV7-3 with TRBJ2-7; 9 positions match TRBD1. The CDR3 runs 13 residues. With 4 bases clipped from V and 9 bases from J, the junction kept 7 bases outside the gene matches. Germline loops: CDR1 SGHTA, CDR2 FQGTGA. For the CDR3, the DNA is TGTGCCAGCAGCTCAGGGACAGGGAATGTGCAGTACTTC. Amino acid sequence: CASSSGTGNVQYF.

The table lists this clone with a count of one. The chain combines TRBV29-1 with TRBJ2-7; D is unclear. This CDR3 region has 13 residues. Germline values: CDR1 SQVTM, CDR2 ANQGSEA. Trimming stripped 2 bases from V and 1 base from J, with 9 bases between. The CDR3 reads CSVESAASYEQYF. CDR3 in DNA: TGCAGCGTTGAAAGCGCGGCGTCCTACGAGCAGTACTTC.

This clone was observed once. The chain uses TRBV5-5 and TRBJ2-1, with 9 nucleotides matching TRBD1. With 6 bases clipped from V and 2 bases from J, the junction kept 6 bases outside the gene matches. The germline V gene encodes CDR1 SGHKS and CDR2 YYEKEE (reference sequence). CDR3 size: 15 residues. The CDR3 bases are TGTGCCAGCACCCAAGGGACAGGGCCCTACAATGAGCAGTTCTTC. This encodes CASTQGTGPYNEQFF.

The V gene is TRBV6-6, the J gene TRBJ2-7, with D tentatively TRBD1 (5 bases). Trimming stripped 8 bases from V and 4 bases from J, with 12 bases between. Germline-derived CDR1 and CDR2 are MNHNY and SVGAGI (reference sequence). This CDR3 has 12 residues. This chain's CDR3 is CASFDSFYEQYF. The CDR3 bases are TGTGCCAGCTTTGACAGTTTTTACGAGCAGTACTTC.

The rearrangement links TRBV19 to TRBJ2-7; TRBD1 aligns across 11 bases. The CDR3 totals 15 residues. From germline, CDR1 is LNHDA and CDR2 SQIVND (reference sequence). After removal of 4 bases from V and 3 bases from J, the junction contained 5 bases not matched to a gene. The CDR3 loop is CASSTGTGGGYEQYF. Here the CDR3 DNA reads TGTGCCAGTAGTACCGGGACAGGGGGAGGCTACGAGCAGTACTTC.

The V and J genes are TRBV2 and TRBJ1-3; the D is unclear. V was cut by 1 base and J by 8 bases, with 15 bases left in between. Germline V gene lookup returns CDR1 SNHLY and CDR2 FYNNEI. There are 15 residues in the CDR3. The CDR3 protein is CASSEVVFVSDTIYF. CDR3 nucleotides: TGTGCCAGCAGTGAAGTAGTCTTCGTCTCCGACACCATATATTTT. Drawing the rest from reference TRBV2 and TRBJ1-3, the complete variable domain is EPEVTQTPSHQVTQMGQEVILRCVPISNHLYFYWYRQILGQKVEFLVSFYNNEISEKSEIFDDQFSVERPDGSNFTLKIRSTKLEDSAMYFCASSEVVFVSDTIYFGEGSWLTVV.